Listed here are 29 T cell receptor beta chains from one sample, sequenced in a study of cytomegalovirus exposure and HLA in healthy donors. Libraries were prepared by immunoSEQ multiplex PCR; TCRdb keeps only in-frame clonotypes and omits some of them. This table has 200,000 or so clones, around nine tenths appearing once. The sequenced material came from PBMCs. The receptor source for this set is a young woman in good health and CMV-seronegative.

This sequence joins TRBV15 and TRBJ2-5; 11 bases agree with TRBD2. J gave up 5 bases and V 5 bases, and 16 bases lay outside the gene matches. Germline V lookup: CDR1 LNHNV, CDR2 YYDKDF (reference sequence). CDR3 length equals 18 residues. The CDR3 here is CATSGASGRRGVRETQYF. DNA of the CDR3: TGTGCCACCAGCGGGGCTAGCGGGAGGCGGGGGGTTAGGGAGACCCAGTACTTC.

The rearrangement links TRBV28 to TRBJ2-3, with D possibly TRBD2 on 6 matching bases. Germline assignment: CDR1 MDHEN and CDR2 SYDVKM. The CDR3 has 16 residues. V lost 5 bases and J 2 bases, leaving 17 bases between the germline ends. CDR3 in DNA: TGTGCCAGCAGTCCCCTGGGTGCGGGACTCACAGATACGCAGTATTTT. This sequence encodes CASSPLGAGLTDTQYF.

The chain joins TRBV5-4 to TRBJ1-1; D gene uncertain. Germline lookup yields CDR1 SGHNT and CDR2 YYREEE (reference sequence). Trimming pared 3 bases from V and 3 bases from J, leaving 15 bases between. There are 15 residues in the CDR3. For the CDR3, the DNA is TGTGCCAGCAGCTATGGTTCCGGGTCGGACACTGAAGCTTTCTTT. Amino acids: CASSYGSGSDTEAFF. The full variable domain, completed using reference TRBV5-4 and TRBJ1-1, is ETGVTQSPTHLIKTRGQQVTLRCSSQSGHNTVSWYQQALGQGPQFIFQYYREEENGRGNFPPRFSGLQFPNYSSELNVNALELDDSALYLCASSYGSGSDTEAFFGQGTRLTVV.

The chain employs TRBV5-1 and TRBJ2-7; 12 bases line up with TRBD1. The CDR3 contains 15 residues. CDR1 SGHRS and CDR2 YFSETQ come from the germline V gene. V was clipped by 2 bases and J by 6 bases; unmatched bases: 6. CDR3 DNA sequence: TGCGCCAGCAGCTTCGTGGGACAGGGGGCTAGCGAGCAGTACTTC. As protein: CASSFVGQGASEQYF.

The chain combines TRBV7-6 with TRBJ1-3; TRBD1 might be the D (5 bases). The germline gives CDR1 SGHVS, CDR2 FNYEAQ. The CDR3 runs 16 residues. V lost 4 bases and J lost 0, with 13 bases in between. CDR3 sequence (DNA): TGTGCCAGCAGCTCCGCGGGACGGAGCTCTGGAAACACCATATATTTT. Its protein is CASSSAGRSSGNTIYF.

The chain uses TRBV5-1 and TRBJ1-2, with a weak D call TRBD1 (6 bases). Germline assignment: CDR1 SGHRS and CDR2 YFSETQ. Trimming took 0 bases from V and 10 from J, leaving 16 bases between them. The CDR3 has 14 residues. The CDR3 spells CASSLGQDHLVYTF. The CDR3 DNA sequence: TGCGCCAGCAGCTTGGGACAGGATCATCTTGTCTACACCTTC.

CDR3 region: CASSLVSGGNEQFF. The CDR3 nucleotides are TGCGCCAGCAGCTTGGTGTCCGGGGGCAATGAGCAGTTCTTC. The chain carries TRBV5-1 and TRBJ2-1, with D perhaps matching TRBD2 (6 bases). Trimming took off 0 bases at V and 6 bases at J, with 10 bases between the two ends. The CDR3 loop spans 14 amino acids. Germline CDR1 reads SGHRS; CDR2 reads YFSETQ.

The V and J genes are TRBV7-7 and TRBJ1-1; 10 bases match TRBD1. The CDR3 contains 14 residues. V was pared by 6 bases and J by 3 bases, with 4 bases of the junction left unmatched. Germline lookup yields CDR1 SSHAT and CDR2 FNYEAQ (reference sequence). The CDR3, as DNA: TGTGCCAGCAGACGACAGGGGGCCGACACTGAAGCTTTCTTT. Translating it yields CASRRQGADTEAFF.

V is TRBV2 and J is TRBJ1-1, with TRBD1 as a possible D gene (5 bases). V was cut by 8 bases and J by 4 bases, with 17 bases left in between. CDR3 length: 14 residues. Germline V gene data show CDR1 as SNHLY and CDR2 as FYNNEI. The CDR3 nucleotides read TGTGCCAGCGGGGCCGGCCTTGGGTTCACTGAAGCTTTCTTT. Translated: CASGAGLGFTEAFF.

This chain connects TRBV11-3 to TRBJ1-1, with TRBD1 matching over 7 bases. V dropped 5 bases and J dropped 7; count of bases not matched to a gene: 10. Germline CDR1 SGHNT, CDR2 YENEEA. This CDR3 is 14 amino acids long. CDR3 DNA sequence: TGTGCCAGCAGCCGATCCGGGACAGCACTTGAAGCTTTCTTT. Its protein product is CASSRSGTALEAFF.

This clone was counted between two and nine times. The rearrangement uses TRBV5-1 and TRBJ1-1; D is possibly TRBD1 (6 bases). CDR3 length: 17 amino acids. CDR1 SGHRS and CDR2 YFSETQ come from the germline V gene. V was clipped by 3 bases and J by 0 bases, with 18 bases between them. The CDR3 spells CASSSDRRGTLNTEAFF. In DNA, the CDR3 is TGCGCCAGCAGCTCTGACAGGCGAGGAACTTTGAACACTGAAGCTTTCTTT.

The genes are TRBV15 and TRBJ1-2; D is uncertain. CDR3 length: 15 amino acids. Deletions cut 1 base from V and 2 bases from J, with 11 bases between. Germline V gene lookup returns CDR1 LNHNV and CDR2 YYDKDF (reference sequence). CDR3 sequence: CATSRGSGLNYGYTF. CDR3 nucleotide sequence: TGTGCCACCAGCAGAGGGAGCGGCCTAAACTATGGCTACACCTTC.

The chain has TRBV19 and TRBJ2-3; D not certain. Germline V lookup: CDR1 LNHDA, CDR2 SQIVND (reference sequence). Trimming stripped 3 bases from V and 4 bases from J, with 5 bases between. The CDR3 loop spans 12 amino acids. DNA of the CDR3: TGTGCCAGTAGTATGGCGGCAGATACGCAGTATTTT. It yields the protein CASSMAADTQYF.

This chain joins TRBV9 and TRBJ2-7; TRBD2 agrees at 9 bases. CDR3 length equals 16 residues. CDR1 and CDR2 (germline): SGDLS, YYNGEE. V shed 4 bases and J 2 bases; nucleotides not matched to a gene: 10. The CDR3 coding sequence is TGTGCCAGCAGCCCAAAAGGGGGCGGGAGGGCCTACGAGCAGTACTTC. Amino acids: CASSPKGGGRAYEQYF.

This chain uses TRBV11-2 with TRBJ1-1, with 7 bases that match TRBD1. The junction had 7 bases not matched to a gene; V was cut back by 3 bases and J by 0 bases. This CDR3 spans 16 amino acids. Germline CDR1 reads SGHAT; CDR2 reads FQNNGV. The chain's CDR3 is CASSFYTGVLNTEAFF. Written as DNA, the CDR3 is TGTGCCAGCAGCTTTTATACAGGGGTCCTGAACACTGAAGCTTTCTTT. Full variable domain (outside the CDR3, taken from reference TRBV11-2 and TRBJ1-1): EAGVAQSPRYKIIEKRQSVAFWCNPISGHATLYWYQQILGQGPKLLIQFQNNGVVDDSQLPKDRFSAERLKGVDSTLKIQPAKLEDSAVYLCASSFYTGVLNTEAFFGQGTRLTVV.

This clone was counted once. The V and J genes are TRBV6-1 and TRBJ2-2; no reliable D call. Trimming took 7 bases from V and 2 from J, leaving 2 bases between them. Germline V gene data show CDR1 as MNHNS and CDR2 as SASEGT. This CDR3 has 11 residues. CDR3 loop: CASTNTGELFF. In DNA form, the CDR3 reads TGTGCCAGCACAAACACCGGGGAGCTGTTTTTT.

CDR3 coding DNA: TGTGCCAGCAGGACTAGCGGGAGGGGTAATGAGCAGTTCTTC. As protein: CASRTSGRGNEQFF. The gene calls are TRBV6-1 and TRBJ2-1; 14 nucleotides match TRBD2. Trimming at V came to 6 bases and at J to 7 bases, leaving 2 bases not matched to a gene. The CDR3 contains 14 residues. The germline gives CDR1 MNHNS, CDR2 SASEGT.

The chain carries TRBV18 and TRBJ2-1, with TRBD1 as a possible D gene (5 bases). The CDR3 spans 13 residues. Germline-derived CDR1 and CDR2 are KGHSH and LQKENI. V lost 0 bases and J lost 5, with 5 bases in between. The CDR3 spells CASSPPDNNEQFF. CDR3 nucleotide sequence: TGTGCCAGCTCACCACCGGACAACAATGAGCAGTTCTTC. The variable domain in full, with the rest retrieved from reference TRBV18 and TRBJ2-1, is NAGVMQNPRHLVRRRGQEARLRCSPMKGHSHVYWYRQLPEEGLKFMVYLQKENIIDESGMPKERFSAEFPKEGPSILRIQQVVRGDSAAYFCASSPPDNNEQFFGPGTRLTVL.

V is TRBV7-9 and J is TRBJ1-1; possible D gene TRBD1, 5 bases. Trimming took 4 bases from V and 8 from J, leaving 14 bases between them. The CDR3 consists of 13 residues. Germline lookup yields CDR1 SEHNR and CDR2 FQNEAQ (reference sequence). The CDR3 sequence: CASSSGRGAEAFF. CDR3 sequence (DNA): TGTGCCAGCAGCTCGGGGAGGGGTGCCGAAGCTTTCTTT.

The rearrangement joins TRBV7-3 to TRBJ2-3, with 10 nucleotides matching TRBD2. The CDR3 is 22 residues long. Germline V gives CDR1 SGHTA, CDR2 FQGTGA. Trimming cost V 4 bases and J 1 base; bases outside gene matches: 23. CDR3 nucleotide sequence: TGTGCCAGCAGCTCCCATCATGACTCCCTAGCGGGAGTAAGAGGAGGCACAGATACGCAGTATTTT. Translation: CASSSHHDSLAGVRGGTDTQYF.

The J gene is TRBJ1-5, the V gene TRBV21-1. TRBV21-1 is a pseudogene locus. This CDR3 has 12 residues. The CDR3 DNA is TGTGCCAGCAGCAAAGGAGGGCAGCCCCAGCATTTT. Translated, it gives CASSKGGQPQHF.

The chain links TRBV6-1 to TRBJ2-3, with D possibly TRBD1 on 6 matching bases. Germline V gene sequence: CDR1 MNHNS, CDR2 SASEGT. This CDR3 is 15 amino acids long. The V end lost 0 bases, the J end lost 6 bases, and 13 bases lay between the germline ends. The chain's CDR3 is CASSEADRLGDTQYF. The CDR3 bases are TGTGCCAGCAGTGAAGCGGACAGACTGGGTGATACGCAGTATTTT.

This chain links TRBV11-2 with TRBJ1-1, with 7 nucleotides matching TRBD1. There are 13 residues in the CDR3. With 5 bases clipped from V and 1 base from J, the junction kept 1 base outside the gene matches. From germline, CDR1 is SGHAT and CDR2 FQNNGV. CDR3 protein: CASSRQGNTEAFF. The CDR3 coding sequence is TGTGCCAGCAGCCGACAGGGGAACACTGAAGCTTTCTTT.

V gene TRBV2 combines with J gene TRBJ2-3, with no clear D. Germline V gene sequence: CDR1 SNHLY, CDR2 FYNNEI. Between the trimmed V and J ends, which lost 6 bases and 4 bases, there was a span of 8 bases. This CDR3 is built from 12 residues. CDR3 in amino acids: CASRTYSDTQYF. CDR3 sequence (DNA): TGTGCCAGCAGGACTTATTCAGATACGCAGTATTTT.

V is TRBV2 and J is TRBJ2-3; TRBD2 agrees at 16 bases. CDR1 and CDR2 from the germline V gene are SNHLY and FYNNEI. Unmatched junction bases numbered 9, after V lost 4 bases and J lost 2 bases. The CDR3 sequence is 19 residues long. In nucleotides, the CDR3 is TGTGCCAGCAGTGCGGGTATCGGGACTAGCGGGAGGGACACAGATACGCAGTATTTT. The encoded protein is CASSAGIGTSGRDTDTQYF.

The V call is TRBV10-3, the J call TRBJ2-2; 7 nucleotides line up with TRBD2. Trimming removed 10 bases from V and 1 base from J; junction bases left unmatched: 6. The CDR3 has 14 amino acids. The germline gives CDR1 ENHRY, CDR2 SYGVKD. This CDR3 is CASRLAMNTGELFF. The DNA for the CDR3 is TGTGCCAGCAGACTAGCCATGAACACCGGGGAGCTGTTTTTT.

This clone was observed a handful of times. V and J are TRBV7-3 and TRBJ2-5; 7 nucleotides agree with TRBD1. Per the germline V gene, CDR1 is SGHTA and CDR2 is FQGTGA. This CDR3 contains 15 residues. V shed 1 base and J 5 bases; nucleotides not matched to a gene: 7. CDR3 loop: CASSLRGGNGETQYF. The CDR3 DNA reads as TGTGCCAGCAGCTTAAGAGGGGGCAATGGGGAGACCCAGTACTTC.

CDR3 sequence (DNA): TGTGCCAGCAGCTCCGGACAGCGGAACACTGAAGCTTTCTTT. It specifies CASSSGQRNTEAFF. This chain connects TRBV5-5 to TRBJ1-1; D possibly corresponds to TRBD1 (6 bases). Per germline, CDR1 SGHKS and CDR2 YYEKEE (reference sequence). The CDR3 totals 14 residues. V was cut by 3 bases and J by 1 base, with 10 bases left in between.

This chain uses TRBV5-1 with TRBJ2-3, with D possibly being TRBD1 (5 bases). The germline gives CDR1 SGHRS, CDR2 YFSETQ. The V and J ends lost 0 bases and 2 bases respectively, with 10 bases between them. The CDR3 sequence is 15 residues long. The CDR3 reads CASSLVDRNTDTQYF. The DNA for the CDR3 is TGCGCCAGCAGCTTGGTCGACAGAAACACAGATACGCAGTATTTT.